At least ten counts were recorded for the clone carrying this T cell receptor beta chain. TCRdb fed the RT-PCR reads into MiXCR, producing one record per CDR3 protein. The sample yields 550,000 to 750,000 distinct CDR3 sequences, 14% seen once. The junction had 19 bases not matched to a gene; V was cut back by 4 bases and J by 8 bases. The CDR3 extends over 19 amino acids. Germline V gene data show CDR1 as LGHNA and CDR2 as YSLEER. Sequences were obtained from memory CD4+ T cells from blood. The receptor's source is a female donor in good health, serving as a healthy control. This chain uses TRBV4-3 with TRBJ1-6; 8 bases are shared with TRBD1. CDR3 protein: CASSLRIPGGSAGDSPLHF. The CDR3 region has the DNA TGCGCCAGCAGCCTAAGAATCCCAGGGGGCTCGGCGGGGGATTCACCCCTCCACTTT.